This T cell receptor beta chain was obtained from a study of neoadjuvant anti-PD-1 for oral cavity cancer (dated by TCRdb to 2020 to 2022). Background on the whole study: Before curative-intent surgical resection, most patients were given three to four biweekly doses of nivolumab at 3 mg/kg. Patients without progression received a fourth nivolumab dose around day 43 and underwent definitive surgical resection on days 50-56. Patients with complete response, partial response or stable disease by RECIST 1.1 were defined as responders, whereas patients with progression were defined as non-responders. An approximately 30% response rate was observed in the parent correlative cohort, in which about a dozen patients were included.

For deep sequencing of PBMC libraries, mostly around 520 ng of input genomic DNA was used, and six replicates were run per sample. The immunoSEQ hsTCRbeta kit was used to prepare TCRbeta libraries according to the manufacturer's instructions. The completed libraries were mixed into a single pool at 3 nM, then sequenced with an Illumina NovaSeq 6000 S4 flow cell. The original methods were these. The immunoSEQ Analyzer handled quality control and preprocessing of the raw data. The analysis was restricted to productive rearrangements, with each unique CDR3 amino acid sequence defining a clonotype. Repertoire clonality was estimated as the Gini-Simpson index, computed with the R package tcR. Gini indices were compared with Student's t test, and associations with tumor size change were assessed by Pearson correlation. The table was pulled from immuneACCESS by TCRdb, which kept in-frame rearrangements only. Such tables lose some clones; where checked, under half of the loss comes from unresolved V genes, and the rest has no known cause. From that table come the V and J calls and clone size; the DNA was used to work out D and trimming. This sample gives 30,000 to 40,000 clones in total; 80% to 90% of them show up just once. The ten largest clones add up to about 3.7% of the sample.

The time point label corresponds to: before neoadjuvant nivolumab. Patients were newly diagnosed with stage II-IVA oral cavity squamous cell carcinoma and had received no prior systemic or radiation treatment. The cohort was composed of patients with HPV-negative, locally advanced oral cavity squamous cell carcinoma. Peripheral blood mononuclear cells were analyzed directly, without maintenance or expansion in culture. The samples were drawn from a longitudinal correlative study tied to a single-arm phase II trial testing neoadjuvant nivolumab in oral cavity squamous cell carcinoma. Genomic DNA-based TCRbeta sequencing was performed on subject-matched pre- and post-treatment PBMCs and tumors from three responders and three non-responders. Peripheral blood mononuclear cells were collected before nivolumab treatment and were collected again after treatment, at the time of surgery. Genomic DNA was isolated from PBMCs using the Maxwell RSC DNA from Cells kit.

Cut back by 4 bases and 10 bases, the V and J ends lie 14 bases apart. There are 14 amino acids in the CDR3, from cysteine to phenylalanine inclusive. Only the CDR3 DNA stays, 42 bases, in frame from base 1. The germline V gene gives CDR1 as SNHLY and CDR2 as FYNNEI. A word on this clone: The specificity of this receptor is unknown. Base qualities were left out, and no much larger clone turns up one base away.

Results the study describes overall, beyond this receptor: After neoadjuvant nivolumab, T cell clonality (Gini index) in PBMCs was significantly higher in non-responders than in responders. The TCR analyses had only three patients in each response group, and the authors called for validation in larger cohorts. Higher pretreatment blood Treg/Th17 ratios correlated with both higher pretreatment blood TCRbeta clonality and lower post-treatment tumor TCRbeta clonality.

This receptor was taken from a person aged 40 to 85 with oral cavity squamous cell carcinoma. In this chain, TRBV2 is recombined with TRBJ1-6; TRBD1 is possibly the D segment (5 matching bases). The sequencing used PBMCs, collected before nivolumab (anti-PD-1) treatment. In nucleotides, the sequence is TGTGCCAGCAGTGTTGAAGGGGTACGGTCACCCCTCCACTTT. Its amino acids are CASSVEGVRSPLHF.